Below, 28 T cell receptor beta chains from the same sample are listed, as sequenced in a study of shared clonotypes between healthy human individuals. Measured with immunoSEQ multiplex PCR; TCRdb has only the in-frame clones, and not every one. The table includes some 980,000 clones, approximately 80% detected once. Sequenced input: memory CD4+ T cells sorted from blood. Specified subset: CD45RA-negative fraction. All receptors come from a man younger than 35 in good health.

The chain is built from TRBV12-5 and TRBJ2-5, with TRBD2 identical over 9 bases. After removal of 0 bases from V and 5 bases from J, the junction contained 7 bases not matched to a gene. Germline V gene sequence: CDR1 LGHNT, CDR2 FRNRAP. This CDR3 is 16 amino acids long. CDR3 region: CASGLVISGSSETQYF. CDR3 coding DNA: TGTGCTAGTGGTTTGGTAATTAGCGGGAGTTCTGAGACCCAGTACTTC. Complete variable domain (other parts from reference TRBV12-5 and TRBJ2-5): DARVTQTPRHKVTEMGQEVTMRCQPILGHNTVFWYRQTMMQGLELLAYFRNRAPLDDSGMPKDRFSAEMPDATLATLKIQPSEPRDSAVYFCASGLVISGSSETQYFGPGTRLLVL.

The V gene is TRBV4-3, the J gene TRBJ2-5; D might be TRBD2 (7 bases). Germline assignment: CDR1 LGHNA and CDR2 YSLEER. V lost 3 bases to trimming and J lost 4 bases, with 18 bases between them. The length of the CDR3 is 16 residues. CDR3 nucleotide sequence: TGCGCCAGCAGCCAGATACTGGCAGGGGAGGGAGAGACCCAGTACTTC. Protein sequence: CASSQILAGEGETQYF.

The gene calls are TRBV7-8 and TRBJ2-1, with TRBD1 as a possible D gene (5 bases). V was pared by 7 bases and J by 12 bases, with 22 bases between. Germline CDR1 reads SGHVS; CDR2 reads FQNEAQ. The CDR3 covers 14 residues. CDR3 bases: TGTGCCAGCACCACGACAGAGCGTAATGAGTGGCAGTTCTTC. Encoded protein: CASTTTERNEWQFF.

V usage is TRBV30 and J usage is TRBJ2-5; D gene unclear. The CDR3 runs 14 residues. Germline V CDR1 and CDR2: GTSNPN, SVGIG (reference sequence). The V end lost 5 bases, the J end lost 2 bases, and 15 bases lay between the germline ends. CDR3 coding DNA: TGTGCCTGGGAAAAGGGCGGATCGCAAGAGACCCAGTACTTC. It specifies CAWEKGGSQETQYF.

The chain joins TRBV11-2 to TRBJ1-3, with TRBD1 matching 8 bases. This CDR3 is 16 amino acids long. The V segment lost 5 bases and the J segment 3 bases; nucleotides outside the gene matches: 9. The V gene's germline CDR1 is SGHAT and CDR2 FQNNGV. The CDR3 DNA reads TGTGCCAGCAGCCCCCGGGACAGGAATGATGGAAACACCATATATTTT. Amino acids: CASSPRDRNDGNTIYF.

The V call is TRBV11-3, the J call TRBJ2-2, with TRBD2 identical over 7 bases. V gave up 5 bases and J gave up 3 bases; unmatched junction bases: 9. Germline loops: CDR1 SGHNT, CDR2 YENEEA. This CDR3 contains 16 residues. The CDR3 sequence is CASSPRQRGDTGELFF. CDR3 sequence (DNA): TGTGCCAGCAGCCCTCGTCAACGGGGGGACACCGGGGAGCTGTTTTTT. The entire variable domain, with the rest obtained from reference TRBV11-3 and TRBJ2-2, is as follows: EAGVVQSPRYKIIEKKQPVAFWCNPISGHNTLYWYLQNLGQGPELLIRYENEEAVDDSQLPKDRFSAERLKGVDSTLKIQPAELGDSAVYLCASSPRQRGDTGELFFGEGSRLTVL.

There are many counts of this clone. This chain uses TRBV6-4 with TRBJ1-1; TRBD1 is a possible D gene (5 bases). V lost 10 bases and J lost 0, with 18 bases in between. The germline CDR1 and CDR2 sequences are MRHNA and SNTAGT. The CDR3 covers 15 residues. The CDR3 DNA reads TGTGCCAACAGAAAGACAGAAACCATGAACACTGAAGCTTTCTTT. Translated, it gives CANRKTETMNTEAFF.

This chain uses TRBV12-5 with TRBJ1-2; 7 nucleotides match TRBD1. The junction had 7 bases not matched to a gene; V was cut back by 6 bases and J by 3 bases. Germline loops: CDR1 LGHNT, CDR2 FRNRAP. The CDR3 is 14 residues long. DNA for the CDR3: TGTGCTAGTGGGCCGGGACAGTTCGACTATGGCTACACCTTC. This sequence encodes CASGPGQFDYGYTF.

J is TRBJ1-1 and V is TRBV18; no firm D call. V lost 6 bases and J 1 base, leaving 15 bases between the germline ends. This CDR3 has 15 amino acids. Germline CDR1 is KGHSH and CDR2 is LQKENI. The CDR3 bases are TGTGCCAGCTCGCGCCTTGAGATTACGAACACTGAAGCTTTCTTT. It translates to CASSRLEITNTEAFF.

The chain combines TRBV27 with TRBJ1-1, with 9 bases matching TRBD1. Trimming at V came to 6 bases and at J to 0 bases, leaving 5 bases not matched to a gene. The germline V gene has CDR1 MNHEY and CDR2 SMNVEV (reference sequence). This CDR3 is 15 amino acids long. For the CDR3, the DNA is TGTGCCAGCAGGGCCGGGACAGGGTTGAACACTGAAGCTTTCTTT. Amino acids: CASRAGTGLNTEAFF.

This clone was recorded once. V gene TRBV5-1 combines with J gene TRBJ1-1, with TRBD1 matching over 9 bases. The CDR3 has 14 amino acids. Germline loops: CDR1 SGHRS, CDR2 YFSETQ. J gave up 10 bases and V 3 bases, and 10 bases lay outside the gene matches. CDR3 sequence reads: CASSSGTGSLVAFF. Written as DNA, the CDR3 is TGCGCCAGCAGCTCGGGGACAGGGTCTTTAGTAGCTTTCTTT. Looking up the rest from reference TRBV5-1 and TRBJ1-1 gives the full variable domain: KAGVTQTPRYLIKTRGQQVTLSCSPISGHRSVSWYQQTPGQGLQFLFEYFSETQRNKGNFPGRFSGRQFSNSRSEMNVSTLELGDSALYLCASSSGTGSLVAFFGQGTRLTVV.

This clone was recorded a few times. V and J are TRBV4-2 and TRBJ1-2; D remains unclear. Trimming cost V 1 base and J 2 bases, with 8 bases left between them. CDR3 length: 14 residues. In germline, CDR1 is LGHNA, CDR2 YNFKEQ. The CDR3 reads CASSQGTGNYGYTF. The DNA for the CDR3 is TGTGCCAGCAGCCAAGGGACGGGGAACTATGGCTACACCTTC.

Concerning this clone itself: This same CDR3 is encoded by further DNA sequences in the sample. This rearrangement joins TRBV27 to TRBJ2-7, with D perhaps TRBD2 (7 bases). This CDR3 has 13 amino acids. Germline CDR1 reads MNHEY; CDR2 reads SMNVEV (reference sequence). Deletions cut 4 bases from V and 5 bases from J, with 12 bases between. The DNA for the CDR3 is TGTGCCAGCAGTTGGAGAGGGGGGGACGAGCAGTACTTC. Translating it yields CASSWRGGDEQYF.

In this sample, this clone turned up many times. V gene TRBV28 combines with J gene TRBJ1-1; no firm D call. CDR3 length equals 14 residues. V was cut by 6 bases and J by 3 bases, with 14 bases left in between. Germline assignment: CDR1 MDHEN and CDR2 SYDVKM. This CDR3 is CASSRQNSDTEAFF. Written as DNA, the CDR3 is TGTGCCAGCAGCCGGCAAAATAGCGACACTGAAGCTTTCTTT.

The chain employs TRBV6-1 and TRBJ2-3, with D possibly matching TRBD2 (6 bases). The CDR3 is 16 amino acids. Germline V gene sequence: CDR1 MNHNS, CDR2 SASEGT. The V gene lost 2 bases and the J gene lost 3 bases, with 15 bases spanning the gap. Here the CDR3 reads CASSERRDQPTDTQYF. The CDR3 DNA follows: TGTGCCAGCAGTGAAAGGAGGGACCAGCCGACAGATACGCAGTATTTT.

The chain recombines TRBV11-2 with TRBJ2-2; D remains ambiguous. Germline-derived CDR1 and CDR2 are SGHAT and FQNNGV. This CDR3 is built from 13 residues. V dropped 3 bases and J dropped 6 bases, with 8 bases sitting between them. DNA for the CDR3: TGTGCCAGCAGCTTTGTGGCAGCCGGGGAGCTGTTTTTT. It yields the protein CASSFVAAGELFF.

This chain uses TRBV5-5 with TRBJ2-7; tentative D call: TRBD1 (6 bases). Germline values: CDR1 SGHKS, CDR2 YYEKEE (reference sequence). This CDR3 is 13 amino acids long. The V gene lost 0 bases and the J gene lost 6 bases, with 10 bases spanning the gap. The CDR3 sequence is CASSLDRVGEQYF. DNA of the CDR3: TGTGCCAGCAGCTTGGACAGGGTTGGCGAGCAGTACTTC.

The V call is TRBV5-6, the J call TRBJ1-1, with a possible D match to TRBD1 (6 bases). CDR1 SGHDT and CDR2 YYEEEE come from the germline V gene. The germline V and J ends were trimmed by 0 bases and 4 bases, with 10 bases remaining between them. The CDR3 sequence is 14 residues long. As DNA, the CDR3 is TGTGCCAGCAGCTTGGGGGGGCCGTTCACTGAAGCTTTCTTT. This encodes CASSLGGPFTEAFF.

This clone was counted a single time. A read error is possible here, since a much larger clone lies one base away. The CDR3 region has the DNA TGTGCCAGCAGTTTAACTAGCGGCACAGATACGCAGTATTTT. Its translation: CASSLTSGTDTQYF. The chain is built from TRBV28 and TRBJ2-3, with 7 bases that match TRBD2. The CDR3 consists of 14 residues. In germline, CDR1 is MDHEN, CDR2 SYDVKM. The ends lost 2 bases at V and 1 base at J; junction bases unmatched: 0.

The chain uses TRBV6-1 and TRBJ1-2; no firm D call. Germline loops: CDR1 MNHNS, CDR2 SASEGT. This CDR3 is 14 amino acids long. V was trimmed by 2 bases and J by 6 bases, leaving 13 bases between them. CDR3 protein: CASSEIVVVDGYTF. The DNA of the CDR3 is TGTGCCAGCAGTGAAATCGTTGTAGTCGATGGCTACACCTTC.

The V and J genes are TRBV5-1 and TRBJ1-4; D gene ambiguous. CDR1 SGHRS and CDR2 YFSETQ come from the germline V gene. Trimming shortened V by 5 bases and J by 0 bases, and 8 bases separated the two germline ends. CDR3 length equals 14 residues. The CDR3 DNA reads TGCGCCAGCAGAGATGGCGCAACTAATGAAAAACTGTTTTTT. Its translation: CASRDGATNEKLFF. The full variable domain, completed using reference TRBV5-1 and TRBJ1-4, is KAGVTQTPRYLIKTRGQQVTLSCSPISGHRSVSWYQQTPGQGLQFLFEYFSETQRNKGNFPGRFSGRQFSNSRSEMNVSTLELGDSALYLCASRDGATNEKLFFGSGTQLSVL.

The chain has TRBV2 and TRBJ1-5, with a weak D call TRBD1 (6 bases). V gave up 4 bases and J gave up 1 base, with 14 bases separating them. This CDR3 spans 16 amino acids. Germline-derived CDR1 and CDR2 are SNHLY and FYNNEI. The CDR3 nucleotides read TGTGCCAGCAGTGGGGCAGGGGTACGGAGCAATCAGCCCCAGCATTTT. It yields the protein CASSGAGVRSNQPQHF.

The chain joins TRBV30 to TRBJ2-7, with 7 bases fitting TRBD2. The CDR3 consists of 14 residues. The germline V gene encodes CDR1 GTSNPN and CDR2 SVGIG (reference sequence). V gave up 1 base and J gave up 4 bases; unmatched junction bases: 7. CDR3 sequence (DNA): TGTGCCTGGAGTGGGCTTTCGGGGGGTTACGAGCAGTACTTC. As protein: CAWSGLSGGYEQYF.

The chain joins TRBV7-9 to TRBJ1-4, with D unclear. The CDR3 is 14 residues long. CDR1 is SEHNR, CDR2 FQNEAQ, per germline (reference sequence). The V and J ends lost 1 base and 7 bases respectively, with 10 bases between them. CDR3 in DNA: TGTGCCAGCAGCTTAGGGGGTCTTGGTGAAAAACTGTTTTTT. Amino acids: CASSLGGLGEKLFF. The complete variable domain, with remaining parts taken from reference TRBV7-9 and TRBJ1-4, reads DTGVSQNPRHKITKRGQNVTFRCDPISEHNRLYWYRQTLGQGPEFLTYFQNEAQLEKSRLLSDRFSAERPKGSFSTLEIQRTEQGDSAMYLCASSLGGLGEKLFFGSGTQLSVL.

The J gene is TRBJ1-1, the V gene TRBV6-1, with TRBD1 matching 8 bases. This CDR3 is 14 amino acids long. Germline CDR1 reads MNHNS; CDR2 reads SASEGT. V dropped 4 bases and J dropped 4; count of bases not matched to a gene: 5. The DNA of the CDR3 is TGTGCCAGCAGTGTATATGACAGGGGCACTGAAGCTTTCTTT. The encoded protein is CASSVYDRGTEAFF.

This clone was seen ten or more times. The rearrangement links TRBV28 to TRBJ1-3; D may be TRBD1 (5 bases). The ends were cut back, 4 bases at V and 2 bases at J, with 15 bases in the middle. The CDR3 is 16 amino acids. Germline values: CDR1 MDHEN, CDR2 SYDVKM. The CDR3 nucleotides read TGTGCCAGCAGTTCCGGGACGAAGATTACTGGAAACACCATATATTTT. Protein sequence: CASSSGTKITGNTIYF.

The chain has TRBV5-1 and TRBJ2-7, with a possible D match to TRBD1 (6 bases). CDR3 size: 14 residues. Trimming stripped 2 bases from V and 2 bases from J, with 11 bases between. CDR1 SGHRS and CDR2 YFSETQ come from the germline V gene. The CDR3 sequence is CASSFSQGPYEQYF. The CDR3, as DNA: TGCGCCAGCAGCTTTTCACAGGGACCCTACGAGCAGTACTTC.

The chain uses TRBV30 and TRBJ1-1; D remains ambiguous. Trimming removed 4 bases from V and 3 bases from J, with 6 bases in between. The CDR3 spans 11 residues. Per germline, CDR1 GTSNPN and CDR2 SVGIG (reference sequence). CDR3 residues: CAWIGHTEAFF. Written as DNA, the CDR3 is TGTGCCTGGATAGGTCACACTGAAGCTTTCTTT.